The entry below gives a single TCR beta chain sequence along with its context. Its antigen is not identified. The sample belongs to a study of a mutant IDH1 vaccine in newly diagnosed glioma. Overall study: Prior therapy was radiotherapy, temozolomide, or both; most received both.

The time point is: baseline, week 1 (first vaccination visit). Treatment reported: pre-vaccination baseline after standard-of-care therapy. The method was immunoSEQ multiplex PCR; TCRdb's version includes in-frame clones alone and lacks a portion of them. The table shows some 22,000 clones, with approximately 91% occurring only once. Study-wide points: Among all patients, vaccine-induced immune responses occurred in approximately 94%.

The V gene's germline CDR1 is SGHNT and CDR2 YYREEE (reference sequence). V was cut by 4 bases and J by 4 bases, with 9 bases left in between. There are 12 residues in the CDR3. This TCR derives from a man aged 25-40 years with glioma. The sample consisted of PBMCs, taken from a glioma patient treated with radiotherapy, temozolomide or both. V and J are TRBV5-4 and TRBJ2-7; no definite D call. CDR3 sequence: CASSVRPYEQYF. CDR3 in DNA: TGTGCCAGCAGCGTTCGCCCGTACGAGCAGTACTTC.